Described below is a single TCR beta chain sequence and its context. The germline V gene encodes CDR1 SGHRS and CDR2 YFSETQ. There are 14 residues in the CDR3. V was pared by 4 bases and J by 1 base, with 11 bases between. This record belongs to a study of blood T cell repertoires in COVID-19. Sequencing was performed with immunoSEQ multiplex PCR; in TCRdb, only in-frame clones are kept and a portion is missing. The sample includes approximately 63,000 clones, approximately 84% of them seen just once. This chain connects TRBV5-1 to TRBJ2-5, with a possible D match to TRBD1 (6 bases). The TCR originated in a man older than 75 in a cohort sampled during active COVID-19. The specimen was peripheral blood. CDR3 nucleotides: TGCGCCAGCAGCGTCGGACAGCCCCAAGAGACCCAGTACTTC. It yields the protein CASSVGQPQETQYF.